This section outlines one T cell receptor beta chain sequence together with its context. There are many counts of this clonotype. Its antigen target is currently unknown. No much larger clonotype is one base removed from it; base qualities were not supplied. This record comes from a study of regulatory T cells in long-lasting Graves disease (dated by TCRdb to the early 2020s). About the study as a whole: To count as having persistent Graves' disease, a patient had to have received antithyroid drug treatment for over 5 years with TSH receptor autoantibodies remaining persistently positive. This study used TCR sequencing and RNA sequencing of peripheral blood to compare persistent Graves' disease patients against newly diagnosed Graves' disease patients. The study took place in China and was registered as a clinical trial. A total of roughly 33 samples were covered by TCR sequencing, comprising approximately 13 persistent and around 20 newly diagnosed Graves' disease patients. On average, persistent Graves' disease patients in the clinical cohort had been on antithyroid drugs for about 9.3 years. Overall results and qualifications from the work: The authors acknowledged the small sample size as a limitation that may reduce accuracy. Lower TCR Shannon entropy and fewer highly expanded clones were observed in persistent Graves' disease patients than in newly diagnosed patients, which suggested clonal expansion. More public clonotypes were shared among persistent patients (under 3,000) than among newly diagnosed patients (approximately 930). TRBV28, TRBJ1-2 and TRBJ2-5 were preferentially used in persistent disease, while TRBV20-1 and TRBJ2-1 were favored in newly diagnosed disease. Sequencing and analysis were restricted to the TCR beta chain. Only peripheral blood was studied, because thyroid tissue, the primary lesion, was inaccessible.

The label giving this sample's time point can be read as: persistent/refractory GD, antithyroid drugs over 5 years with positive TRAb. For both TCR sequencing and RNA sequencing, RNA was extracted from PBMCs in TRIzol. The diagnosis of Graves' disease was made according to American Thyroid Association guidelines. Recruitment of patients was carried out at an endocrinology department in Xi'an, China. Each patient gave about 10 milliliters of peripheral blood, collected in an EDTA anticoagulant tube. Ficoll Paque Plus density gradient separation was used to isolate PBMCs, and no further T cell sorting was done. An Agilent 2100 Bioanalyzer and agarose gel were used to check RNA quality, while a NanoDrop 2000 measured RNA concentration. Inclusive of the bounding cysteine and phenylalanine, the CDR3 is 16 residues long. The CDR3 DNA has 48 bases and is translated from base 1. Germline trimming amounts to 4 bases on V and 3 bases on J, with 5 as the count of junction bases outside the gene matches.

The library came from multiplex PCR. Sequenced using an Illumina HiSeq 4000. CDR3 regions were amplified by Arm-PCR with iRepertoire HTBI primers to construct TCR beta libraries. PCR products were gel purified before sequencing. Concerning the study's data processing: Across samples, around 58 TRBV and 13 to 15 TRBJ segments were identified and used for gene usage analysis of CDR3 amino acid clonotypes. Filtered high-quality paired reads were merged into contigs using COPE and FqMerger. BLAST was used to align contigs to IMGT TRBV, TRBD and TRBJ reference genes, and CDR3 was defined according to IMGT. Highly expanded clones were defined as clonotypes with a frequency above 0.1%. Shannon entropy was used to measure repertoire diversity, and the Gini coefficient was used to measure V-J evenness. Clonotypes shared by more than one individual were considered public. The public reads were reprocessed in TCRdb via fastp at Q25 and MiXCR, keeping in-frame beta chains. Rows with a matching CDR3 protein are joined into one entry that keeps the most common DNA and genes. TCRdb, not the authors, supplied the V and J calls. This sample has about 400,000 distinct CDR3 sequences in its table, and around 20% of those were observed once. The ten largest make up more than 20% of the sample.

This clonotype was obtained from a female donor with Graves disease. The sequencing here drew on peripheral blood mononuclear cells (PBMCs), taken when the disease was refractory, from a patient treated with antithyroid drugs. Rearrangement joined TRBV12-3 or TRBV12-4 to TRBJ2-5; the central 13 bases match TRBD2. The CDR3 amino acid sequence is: CASSSRLAGGKETQYF. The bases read TGTGCCAGCAGTTCAAGACTAGCGGGAGGTAAAGAGACCCAGTACTTC.